This T cell receptor (beta chain) comes out of a study of cytomegalovirus exposure and HLA in healthy donors. Overall study findings and caveats: The authors later found TCR association rates varying by HLA locus, with DRB1 most and HLA-C fewest. Rare TCR sequences predominated, though certain public TCRs were found in many donors.

Germline loops: CDR1 SGHRS, CDR2 YFSETQ. The CDR3 loop spans 14 amino acids. Trimming shortened V by 4 bases and J by 3 bases, and 11 bases separated the two germline ends. Donors counted as nominally healthy when sampled, yet unrecorded immune exposures were likely. Details on this clone: Its antigen is currently unknown.

The PCR had 60 Vbeta and 13 Jbeta primers. TCRdb's copy holds only in-frame clones and misses some; the assay was immunoSEQ multiplex PCR. The table shows 90,000 to 150,000 clones, with 75% to 80% occurring only once. This TCR was recovered from a woman aged 25 to 39 in good health and CMV-seropositive. Sequenced material: PBMCs. The chain employs TRBV5-1 and TRBJ2-1; TRBD2 might be the D (6 bases). The CDR3 nucleotides are TGCGCCAGCAGCATTGGTAGCGGCTACAATGAGCAGTTCTTC. This codes for CASSIGSGYNEQFF.